These 20 T cell receptor beta chains originate from one sample sequenced in a study of beta chain features in type 1 diabetes. The isolated RNA, all of it, was reverse transcribed, so expressed TCRB transcripts were what got sequenced. Generated by immunoSEQ multiplex PCR, the TCRdb table keeps only in-frame clones and is missing some. The sample includes 620,000 or so clones, roughly 15% of them seen just once. Sequencing was performed on naive CD4+ T cells from blood. Receptors were obtained from a man aged 18 to 30 in good health.

The rearrangement uses TRBV7-2 and TRBJ1-5; D gene unclear. With 1 base removed from V and 4 bases from J, the gap between germline ends came to 11 bases. This CDR3 contains 15 residues. Germline V gene sequence: CDR1 SGHTA, CDR2 FQGNSA. The CDR3 is CASSLEGAPNQPQHF. CDR3 bases: TGTGCCAGCAGCTTAGAAGGTGCCCCTAATCAGCCCCAGCATTTT. The complete variable domain, with remaining parts taken from reference TRBV7-2 and TRBJ1-5, reads GAGVSQSPSNKVTEKGKDVELRCDPISGHTALYWYRQSLGQGLEFLIYFQGNSAPDKSGLPSDRFSAERTGGSVSTLTIQRTQQEDSAVYLCASSLEGAPNQPQHFGDGTRLSIL.

The chain employs TRBV28 and TRBJ1-1, with 9 positions matching TRBD1. The CDR3 is 16 amino acids. Germline values: CDR1 MDHEN, CDR2 SYDVKM. V dropped 6 bases and J dropped 7; count of bases not matched to a gene: 15. In DNA form, the CDR3 reads TGTGCCAGCAGCTCAGCGGGACAGGGAAACATGGATGAAGCTTTCTTT. Its translation: CASSSAGQGNMDEAFF.

This clone was found a few times. At one of its ends the junction is not consistent with the germline gene, which may arise from a read error. The chain combines TRBV6-1 with TRBJ2-5; the match to TRBD2 covers 12 bases. Germline lookup yields CDR1 MNHNS and CDR2 SASEGT. The CDR3 spans 15 residues. CDR3 DNA sequence: TGTGCCATCAGTGGACTAGCGGGATACCAAGAGACCCAGTACTTC. It is translated as CAISGLAGYQETQYF.

This clone was seen more than once but under ten times. The CDR3 bases are TGTGCCAGCAGAGGGGGGTTTAGTCAGCCCCAGCATTTT. Protein: CASRGGFSQPQHF. The gene calls are TRBV25-1 and TRBJ1-5, with a possible D match to TRBD1 (6 bases). The CDR3 is 13 residues long. The V gene lost 6 bases and the J gene lost 6 bases, with 12 bases spanning the gap. Germline values: CDR1 MGHDK, CDR2 SYGVNS.

This clone turned up a few times. The chain has TRBV18 and TRBJ2-7; 10 positions match TRBD1. There are 15 residues in the CDR3. The V and J ends lost 3 bases and 2 bases, in that order; junction bases with no gene match: 4. In germline, CDR1 is KGHSH, CDR2 LQKENI. The CDR3: CASSPTGTGAYEQYF. CDR3 in DNA: TGTGCCAGCTCACCGACCGGGACAGGGGCCTACGAGCAGTACTTC. Together with reference TRBV18 and TRBJ2-7, the CDR3 gives the full variable domain: NAGVMQNPRHLVRRRGQEARLRCSPMKGHSHVYWYRQLPEEGLKFMVYLQKENIIDESGMPKERFSAEFPKEGPSILRIQQVVRGDSAAYFCASSPTGTGAYEQYFGPGTRLTVT.

This clone has just a few counts. The gene calls are TRBV4-2 and TRBJ2-5; 9 positions match TRBD2. CDR3 length equals 18 residues. Germline-derived CDR1 and CDR2 are LGHNA and YNFKEQ. Losses at the gene ends were 1 base for V and 4 bases for J; bases not matched to a gene: 13. The CDR3 protein is CASSQGLAGGLRVETQYF. The CDR3 DNA reads as TGTGCCAGCAGCCAAGGCCTGGCGGGGGGGCTTCGGGTAGAGACCCAGTACTTC.

The rearrangement links TRBV4-1 to TRBJ1-1; D gene unclear. CDR1 is MGHRA, CDR2 YSYEKL, per germline. Trimming shortened V by 1 base and J by 10 bases, and 19 bases separated the two germline ends. The length of the CDR3 is 15 residues. The CDR3 DNA reads as TGCGCCAGCAGCCAAGTAGTGGGTCGGGGTTCGGTAGCTTTCTTT. Translation: CASSQVVGRGSVAFF.

V usage is TRBV28 and J usage is TRBJ1-5; possible D gene TRBD1, 6 bases. V lost 2 bases and J lost 1, with 21 bases in between. The germline gives CDR1 MDHEN, CDR2 SYDVKM. The CDR3 loop spans 19 amino acids. As DNA, the CDR3 is TGTGCCAGCAGTTTAAGGGGTTACAGGGATTTGGTCAGCAATCAGCCCCAGCATTTT. This encodes CASSLRGYRDLVSNQPQHF.

The table lists this clone with a few counts. The chain combines TRBV5-5 with TRBJ2-4, with 13 bases aligning to TRBD2. The germline gives CDR1 SGHKS, CDR2 YYEKEE (reference sequence). The V and J ends lost 4 bases and 9 bases, in that order; junction bases with no gene match: 10. CDR3 length: 16 amino acids. As DNA, the CDR3 is TGTGCCAGCAGCCGCGGACTAGCGGGAGTGGGGAGCATTCAGTACTTC. Its protein product is CASSRGLAGVGSIQYF.

The rearrangement joins TRBV7-3 to TRBJ2-5, with 12 positions matching TRBD2. The CDR3 consists of 15 residues. CDR1 SGHTA and CDR2 FQGTGA come from the germline V gene. Trimming at V came to 5 bases and at J to 1 base, leaving 2 bases not matched to a gene. The CDR3 coding sequence is TGTGCCAGCAGCCGGACTAGCGGGACCCAAGAGACCCAGTACTTC. Translated: CASSRTSGTQETQYF.

The genes are TRBV15 and TRBJ2-5, with D unresolved. This CDR3 region has 14 residues. The germline V gene encodes CDR1 LNHNV and CDR2 YYDKDF (reference sequence). Trimming stripped 1 base from V and 2 bases from J, with 8 bases between. In nucleotides, the CDR3 is TGTGCCACCAGCAGAGTCAACGGGCAAGAGACCCAGTACTTC. Encoded protein: CATSRVNGQETQYF.

This clone turned up a few times. This chain links TRBV7-2 with TRBJ2-7, with D uncertain. The CDR3 covers 15 residues. CDR1 SGHTA and CDR2 FQGNSA come from the germline V gene. The germline V and J ends were trimmed by 4 bases and 5 bases, with 18 bases remaining between them. CDR3: CASSSLRVAADEQYF. The CDR3 bases are TGTGCCAGCAGCTCACTTAGGGTGGCGGCAGACGAGCAGTACTTC.

This clone appeared a single time. J is TRBJ1-2 and V is TRBV7-9; TRBD1 matches 9 bases. There are 13 residues in the CDR3. Trimming removed 5 bases from V and 9 bases from J; junction bases left unmatched: 7. Per germline, CDR1 SEHNR and CDR2 FQNEAQ (reference sequence). The CDR3: CASSRTGAWSYTF. CDR3 DNA: TGTGCCAGCAGCCGGACAGGGGCCTGGAGCTACACCTTC.

The rearrangement joins TRBV7-9 to TRBJ2-7; TRBD1 might be the D (6 bases). Trimming shortened V by 2 bases and J by 5 bases, and 13 bases separated the two germline ends. The germline gives CDR1 SEHNR, CDR2 FQNEAQ (reference sequence). The length of the CDR3 is 14 residues. The CDR3 DNA sequence: TGTGCCAGCAGCTTAAGGGGCAGGGGCCACGAGCAGTACTTC. Its protein is CASSLRGRGHEQYF.

This clone was seen a few times. The chain couples TRBV7-2 to TRBJ2-5; 11 bases are a match to TRBD2. The germline CDR1 and CDR2 sequences are SGHTA and FQGNSA. With 1 base clipped from V and 4 bases from J, the junction kept 5 bases outside the gene matches. This CDR3 has 16 residues. The CDR3 nucleotides are TGTGCCAGCAGCTTAGGGGTAGCGGGAGGGTTAGAGACCCAGTACTTC. Translated: CASSLGVAGGLETQYF.

The chain carries TRBV27 and TRBJ2-3; 12 bases are shared with TRBD2. The germline gives CDR1 MNHEY, CDR2 SMNVEV (reference sequence). V dropped 8 bases and J dropped 4; count of bases not matched to a gene: 13. CDR3 length: 17 residues. CDR3 in DNA: TGTGCCAGCGGCATAACGGGACTAGCGGGCCCCCCAGATACGCAGTATTTT. This codes for CASGITGLAGPPDTQYF.

This clone appeared a few times. A much larger clone lies a single base off, so this may be a read error. The CDR3 bases are TGTGCCAGCAGCTACCAAGAGACCCAGTACTTC. It codes for CASSYQETQYF. V is TRBV11-2 and J is TRBJ2-5; D unresolved. Germline V gives CDR1 SGHAT, CDR2 FQNNGV. V lost 4 bases and J lost 0, with 0 bases in between. The CDR3 contains 11 residues.

This clone was counted only a few times. This rearrangement joins TRBV5-1 to TRBJ2-3, with TRBD2 matching over 7 bases. CDR1 and CDR2 from the germline V gene are SGHRS and YFSETQ. V lost 3 bases to trimming and J lost 5 bases; unmatched junction nucleotides: 6. The CDR3 is 14 amino acids. The CDR3 DNA reads as TGCGCCAGCAGCTCAAGGACTAGTCAAGATACGCAGTATTTT. It is translated as CASSSRTSQDTQYF.

This clone was picked up a small number of times. V usage is TRBV5-4 and J usage is TRBJ1-5; no firm D call. CDR3 length: 12 residues. The germline CDR1 and CDR2 sequences are SGHNT and YYREEE (reference sequence). With 1 base removed from V and 5 bases from J, the gap between germline ends came to 4 bases. CDR3 sequence (DNA): TGTGCCAGCAGCTTGCACGATCAGCCCCAGCATTTT. It is translated as CASSLHDQPQHF.

This clone has just a few counts. The chain joins TRBV4-3 to TRBJ2-1; D is unclear. The CDR3 is made up of 17 amino acids. The V gene's germline CDR1 is LGHNA and CDR2 YSLEER. V lost 1 base to trimming and J lost 1 base, with 14 bases between them. DNA of the CDR3: TGCGCCAGCAGCCAAGCGTATGTGGGCGGATCCTACAATGAGCAGTTCTTC. Amino acid sequence: CASSQAYVGGSYNEQFF.